A single T cell receptor beta chain is shown here with its context. Its specificity is unknown. As handled by the study authors: ImmunoSEQ output lacked quality scores and full-length reads, limiting matched filtering. The protocol was immunoSEQ multiplex PCR, while the TCRdb copy is restricted to in-frame clones and leaves out a portion. The V and J calls and clone size are taken from that table; D and trimming were inferred from the DNA. In the table there are hundreds of thousands of clones, 96% of which are singletons. The data belong to a study of shared clonotypes between healthy human individuals. Study-wide results and limits: In four donors, about 5% of naive CD4 clonotypes appeared in common.

V lost 5 bases to trimming and J lost 1 base; unmatched junction nucleotides: 7. Germline V gives CDR1 LNHDA, CDR2 SQIVND (reference sequence). The CDR3 spans 16 residues. The sequenced material came from naive CD4+ T cells sorted from blood. The subset: CD45RA+ positively selected. J is TRBJ1-1 and V is TRBV19, with 10 bases fitting TRBD1. The receptor was isolated from a woman aged 25 to 39 in good health. The CDR3 here is CASSPRTGGRNTEAFF. The CDR3 region has the DNA TGTGCCAGTAGTCCAAGGACAGGGGGTCGGAACACTGAAGCTTTCTTT.